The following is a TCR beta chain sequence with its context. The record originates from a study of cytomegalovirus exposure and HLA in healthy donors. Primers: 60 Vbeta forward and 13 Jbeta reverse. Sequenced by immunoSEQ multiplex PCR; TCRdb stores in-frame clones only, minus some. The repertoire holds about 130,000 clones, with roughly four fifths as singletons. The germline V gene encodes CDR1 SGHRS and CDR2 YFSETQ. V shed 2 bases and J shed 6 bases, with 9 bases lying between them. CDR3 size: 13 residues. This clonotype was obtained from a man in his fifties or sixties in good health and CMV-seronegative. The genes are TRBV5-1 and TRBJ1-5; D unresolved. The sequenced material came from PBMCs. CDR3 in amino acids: CASSFSGGQPQHF. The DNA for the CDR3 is TGCGCCAGCAGCTTTTCCGGAGGTCAGCCCCAGCATTTT.